This TCR beta chain was retrieved from a study of beta chain features in type 1 diabetes. Overall study findings and caveats: Moderately but significantly shorter TCRB CDR3s were found in Type 1 diabetes patients in all four CD4+ subsets.

cDNA synthesis used the whole RNA isolate, giving expressed TCRB sequences. Sequencing used immunoSEQ multiplex PCR; TCRdb keeps in-frame clones, though not all of them. The sample has hundreds of thousands of clones, around an eighth seen once. This clone showed up just a few times. The antigen remains undetermined. The CDR3 spans 15 residues. Germline-derived CDR1 and CDR2 are MDHEN and SYDVKM. V shed 2 bases, J shed 1 base, and the junction held 3 bases outside the gene matches. The clonotype was recovered from a man younger than 35 with type 1 diabetes. This sequence joins TRBV28 and TRBJ2-7, with 9 bases matching TRBD2. Input material: naive CD4+ T cells from blood. This CDR3 is CASSLGGGASYEQYF. CDR3 in DNA: TGTGCCAGCAGTTTAGGCGGGGGGGCATCCTACGAGCAGTACTTC.